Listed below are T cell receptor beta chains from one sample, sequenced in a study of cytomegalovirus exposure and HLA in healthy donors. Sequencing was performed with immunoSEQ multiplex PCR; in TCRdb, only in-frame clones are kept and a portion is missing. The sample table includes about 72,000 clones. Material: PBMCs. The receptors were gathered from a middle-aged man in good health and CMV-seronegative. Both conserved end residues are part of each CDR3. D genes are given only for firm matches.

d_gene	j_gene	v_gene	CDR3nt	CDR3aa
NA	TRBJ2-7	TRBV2	TGTGCCAGCAGTGTCGACTTCTCCTACGAGCAGTACTTC	CASSVDFSYEQYF
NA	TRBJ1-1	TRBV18	TGTGCCAGCTCACAGCAGGGGCTCGAGGTAAACACTGAAGCTTTCTTT	CASSQQGLEVNTEAFF
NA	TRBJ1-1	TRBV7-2	TGTGCCAGCGCACAGGGAATGAACACTGAAGCTTTCTTT	CASAQGMNTEAFF
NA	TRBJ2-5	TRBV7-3	TGTGCCAGCAGCTTGAACCCCAGGGAGACCCAGTACTTC	CASSLNPRETQYF
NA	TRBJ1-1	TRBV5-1	TGCGCCAGCAGCTTGGGGAGGGCGGGAGAAGCTTTCTTT	CASSLGRAGEAFF
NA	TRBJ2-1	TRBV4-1	TGCGCCAGCAGCCAAGAACCGGGCTCCTACAATGAGCAGTTCTTC	CASSQEPGSYNEQFF
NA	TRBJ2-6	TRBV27	TGTGCCAGTCGCGCCTCCGAGGGACATCTCTCTGGGGCCAACGTCCTGACTTTC	CASRASEGHLSGANVLTF
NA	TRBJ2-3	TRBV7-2	TGTGCCAGCAGCCCCCAGGGGTACACAGATACGCAGTATTTT	CASSPQGYTDTQYF
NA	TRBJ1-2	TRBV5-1	TGCGCCAGCAGCATGTCTACAGGGACCTATGGCTACACCTTC	CASSMSTGTYGYTF
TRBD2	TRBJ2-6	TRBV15	TGTGCCACCAGCACTAGCGGGGGGTCCTACTCTGGGGCCAACGTCCTGACTTTC	CATSTSGGSYSGANVLTF
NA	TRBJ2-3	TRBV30	TGTGCCTGGACACGGCTAGCGTCGGGCACAGATACGCAGTATTTT	CAWTRLASGTDTQYF
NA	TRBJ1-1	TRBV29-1	TGCAGCGTTGAAGGAGGGAACACTGAAGCTTTCTTT	CSVEGGNTEAFF
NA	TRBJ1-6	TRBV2	TGTGCCAGCAGTGGAGTACAGGGTACGAGAAATTCACCCCTCCACTTT	CASSGVQGTRNSPLHF
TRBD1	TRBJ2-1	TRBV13	TGTGCCAGCAGCTCATCGGACAGGGGGTACAATGAGCAGTTCTTC	CASSSSDRGYNEQFF
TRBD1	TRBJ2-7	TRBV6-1	TGTGCCAGCAGTGAAATTGTACGGACAGGGGGCTACGAGCAGTACTTC	CASSEIVRTGGYEQYF
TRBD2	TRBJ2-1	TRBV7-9	TGTGCCAGCAGCCCCCCGGGACTAGGTTACAATGAGCAGTTCTTC	CASSPPGLGYNEQFF
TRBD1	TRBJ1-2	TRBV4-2	TGTGCCAGCAGCCAAGGGGGCGGGACAGGAACTCATGGCTACACCTTC	CASSQGGGTGTHGYTF
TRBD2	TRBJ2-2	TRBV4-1	TGCGCCAGCAGCCAACGGACTAGTTCAATGGGGACCGGGGAGCTGTTTTTT	CASSQRTSSMGTGELFF
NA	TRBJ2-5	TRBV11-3	TGTGCCAGCAGCTTAGGGAGGGCCTCAGAGACCCAGTACTTC	CASSLGRASETQYF
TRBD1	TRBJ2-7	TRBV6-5	TGTGCCAGCAGACGCCGGGACAGGGGGCTGAACGAGCAGTACTTC	CASRRRDRGLNEQYF
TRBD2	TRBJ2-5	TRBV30	TGTGCCTGGAGTTCTAGCGGGGGAGAGACCCAGTACTTC	CAWSSSGGETQYF
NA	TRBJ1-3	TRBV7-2	TGTGCCAGCAGCCCCGACGGGAGCTCTGGAAACACCATATATTTT	CASSPDGSSGNTIYF
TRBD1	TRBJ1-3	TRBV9	TGTGCCAGCAGCGCGCGCGTCTCTCGGGGACAGGTACGGGGTCACTCTGGAAACACCATATATTTT	CASSARVSRGQVRGHSGNTIYF
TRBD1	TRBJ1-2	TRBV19	TGTGCCAGTAGTATCCCTGGGGGGACAGGGAACTATGGCTACACCTTC	CASSIPGGTGNYGYTF
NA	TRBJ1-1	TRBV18	TGTGCCAGCTCAACAGGAGGGGTTGAAGCTTTCTTT	CASSTGGVEAFF
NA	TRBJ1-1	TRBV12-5	TGTGCTAGTGGTTTGGTCATACAGGGACCGAACACTGAAGCTTTCTTT	CASGLVIQGPNTEAFF
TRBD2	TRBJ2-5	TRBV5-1	TGCGCCAGCAGCCCGAGTGGAGCGGGGGAAGAGACCCAGTACTTC	CASSPSGAGEETQYF